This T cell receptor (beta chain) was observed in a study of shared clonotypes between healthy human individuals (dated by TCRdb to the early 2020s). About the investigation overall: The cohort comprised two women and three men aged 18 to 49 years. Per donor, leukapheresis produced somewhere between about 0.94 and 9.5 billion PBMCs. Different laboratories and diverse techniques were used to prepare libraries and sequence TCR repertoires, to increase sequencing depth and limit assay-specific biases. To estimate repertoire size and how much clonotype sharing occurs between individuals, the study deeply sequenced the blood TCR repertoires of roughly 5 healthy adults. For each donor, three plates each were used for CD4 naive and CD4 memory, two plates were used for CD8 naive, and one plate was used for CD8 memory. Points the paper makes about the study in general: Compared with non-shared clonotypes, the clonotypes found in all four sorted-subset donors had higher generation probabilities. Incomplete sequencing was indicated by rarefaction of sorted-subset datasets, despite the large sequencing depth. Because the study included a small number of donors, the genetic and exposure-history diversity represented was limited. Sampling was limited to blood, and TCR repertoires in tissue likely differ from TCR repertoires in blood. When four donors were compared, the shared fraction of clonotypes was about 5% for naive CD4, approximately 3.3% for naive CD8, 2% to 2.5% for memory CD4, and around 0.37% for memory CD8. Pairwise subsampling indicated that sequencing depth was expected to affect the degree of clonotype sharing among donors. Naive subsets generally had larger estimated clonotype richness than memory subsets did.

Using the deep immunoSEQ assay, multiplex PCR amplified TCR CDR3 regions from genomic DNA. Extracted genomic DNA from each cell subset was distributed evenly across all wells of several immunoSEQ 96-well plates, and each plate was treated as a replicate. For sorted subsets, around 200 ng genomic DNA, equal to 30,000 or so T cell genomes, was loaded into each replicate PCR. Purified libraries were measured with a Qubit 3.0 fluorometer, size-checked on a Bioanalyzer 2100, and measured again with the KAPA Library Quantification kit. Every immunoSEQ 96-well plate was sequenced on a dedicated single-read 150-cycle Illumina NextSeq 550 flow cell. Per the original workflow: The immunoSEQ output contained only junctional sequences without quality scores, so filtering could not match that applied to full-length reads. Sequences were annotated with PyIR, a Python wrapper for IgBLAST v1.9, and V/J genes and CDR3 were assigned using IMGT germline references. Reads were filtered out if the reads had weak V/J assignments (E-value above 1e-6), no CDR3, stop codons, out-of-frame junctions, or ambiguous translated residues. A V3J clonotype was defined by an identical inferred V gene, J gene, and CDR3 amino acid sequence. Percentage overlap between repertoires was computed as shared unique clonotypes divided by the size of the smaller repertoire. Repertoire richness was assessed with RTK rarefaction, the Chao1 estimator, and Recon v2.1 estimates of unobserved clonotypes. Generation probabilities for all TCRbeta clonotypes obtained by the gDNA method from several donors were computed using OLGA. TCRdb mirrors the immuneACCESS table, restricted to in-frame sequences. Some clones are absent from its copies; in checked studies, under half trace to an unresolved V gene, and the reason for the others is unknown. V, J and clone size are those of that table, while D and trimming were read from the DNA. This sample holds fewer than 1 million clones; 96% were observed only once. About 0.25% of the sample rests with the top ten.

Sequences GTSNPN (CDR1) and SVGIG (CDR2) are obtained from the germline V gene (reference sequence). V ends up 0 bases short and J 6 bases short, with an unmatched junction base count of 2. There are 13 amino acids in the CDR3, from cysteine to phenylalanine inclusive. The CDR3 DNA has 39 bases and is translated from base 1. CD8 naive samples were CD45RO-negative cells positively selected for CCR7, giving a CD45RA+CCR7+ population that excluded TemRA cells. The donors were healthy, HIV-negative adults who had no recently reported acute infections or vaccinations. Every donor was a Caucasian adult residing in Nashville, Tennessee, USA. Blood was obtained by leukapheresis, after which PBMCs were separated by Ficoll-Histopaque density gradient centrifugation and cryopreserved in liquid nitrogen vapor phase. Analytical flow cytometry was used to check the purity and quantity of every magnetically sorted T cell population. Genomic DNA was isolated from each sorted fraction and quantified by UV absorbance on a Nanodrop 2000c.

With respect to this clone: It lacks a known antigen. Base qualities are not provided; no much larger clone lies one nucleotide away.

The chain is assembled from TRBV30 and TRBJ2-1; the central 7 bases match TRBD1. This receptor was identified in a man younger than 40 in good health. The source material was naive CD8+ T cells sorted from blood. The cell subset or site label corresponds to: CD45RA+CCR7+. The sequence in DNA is TGTGCCTGGAGTGTGGGACAGTCCAATGAGCAGTTCTTC. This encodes CAWSVGQSNEQFF. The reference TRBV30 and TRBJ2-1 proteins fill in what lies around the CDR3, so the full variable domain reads SQTIHQWPATLVQPVGSPLSLECTVEGTSNPNLYWYRQAAGRGLQLLFYSVGIGQISSEVPQNLSASRPQDRQFILSSKKLLLSDSGFYLCAWSVGQSNEQFFGPGTRLTVL.